This T cell receptor (beta chain) was recorded in a study of CD8 T cells in ankylosing spondylitis. Study-level results: What appeared characteristic of ankylosing spondylitis blood was a TCR beta motif of fewer than ten highly homologous variants. Earlier studies detected some motif variants in reactive arthritis synovial fluid and blood. The study looked at matched synovial fluid samples from ankylosing spondylitis patients. Disease-linked clones were reported to be significantly enriched there.

With regard to this clonotype: What it recognizes is unknown. A much larger clone lies one base from this, so it may be a read error. Given the absence of the conserved phenylalanine or tryptophan at the CDR3 end, a read error is likely.

Making the TCR beta libraries involved quantitative 5'-RACE with molecular barcodes. TCRdb used MiXCR to reprocess the 5' RACE reads, holding one entry per CDR3 protein. In the table there are 120,000 or so distinct CDR3 sequences, roughly 13% of which are singletons. The length of the CDR3 is 16 residues. The V gene's germline CDR1 is LGHNA and CDR2 YNFKEQ. Germline trimming cut 4 bases from V and 0 bases from J; bases unmatched to any gene: 8. This chain connects TRBV4-2 to TRBJ2-7, with 8 bases identical to TRBD1. The clonotype originates from a female donor with ankylosing spondylitis or in good health (not recorded which). Sequenced material: blood, either unsorted or a sorted T cell fraction (not recorded which). CDR3 sequence: CASSRETGAHSYEQYL. As DNA, the CDR3 is TGTGCCAGCAGCCGAGAGACAGGGGCACACTCCTACGAGCAGTACTTG.